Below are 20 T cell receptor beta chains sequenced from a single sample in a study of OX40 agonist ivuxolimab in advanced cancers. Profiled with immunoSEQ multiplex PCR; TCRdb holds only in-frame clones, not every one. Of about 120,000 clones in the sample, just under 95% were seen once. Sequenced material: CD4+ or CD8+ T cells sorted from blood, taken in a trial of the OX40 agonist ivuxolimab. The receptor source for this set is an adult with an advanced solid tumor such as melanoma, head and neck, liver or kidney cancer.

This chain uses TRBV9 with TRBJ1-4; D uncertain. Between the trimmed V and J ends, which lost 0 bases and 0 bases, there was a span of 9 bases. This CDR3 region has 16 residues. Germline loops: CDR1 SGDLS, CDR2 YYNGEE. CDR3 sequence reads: CASSVASGATNEKLFF. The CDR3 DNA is TGTGCCAGCAGCGTAGCAAGTGGAGCAACTAATGAAAAACTGTTTTTT.

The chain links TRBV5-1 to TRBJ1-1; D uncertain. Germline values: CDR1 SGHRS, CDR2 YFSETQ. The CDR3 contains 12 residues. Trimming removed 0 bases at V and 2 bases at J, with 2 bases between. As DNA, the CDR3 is TGCGCCAGCAGCTTGGTTAACACTGAAGCTTTCTTT. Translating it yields CASSLVNTEAFF.

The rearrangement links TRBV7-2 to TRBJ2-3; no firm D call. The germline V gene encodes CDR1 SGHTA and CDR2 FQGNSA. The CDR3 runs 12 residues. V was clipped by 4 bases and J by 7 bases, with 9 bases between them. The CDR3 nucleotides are TGTGCCAGCAGCTCCCTATATCATACGCAGTATTTT. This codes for CASSSLYHTQYF.

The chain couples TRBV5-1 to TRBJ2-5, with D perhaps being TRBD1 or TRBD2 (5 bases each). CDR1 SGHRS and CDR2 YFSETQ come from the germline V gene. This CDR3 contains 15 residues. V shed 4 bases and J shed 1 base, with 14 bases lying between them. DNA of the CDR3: TGCGCCAGCAGCACACTACCGGGACCCCAAGAGACCCAGTACTTC. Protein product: CASSTLPGPQETQYF.

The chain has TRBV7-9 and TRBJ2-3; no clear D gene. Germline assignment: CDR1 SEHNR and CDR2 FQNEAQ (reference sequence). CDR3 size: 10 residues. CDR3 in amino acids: CLVSTDTQYF. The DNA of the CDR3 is TGTTTGGTTAGCACAGATACGCAGTATTTT.

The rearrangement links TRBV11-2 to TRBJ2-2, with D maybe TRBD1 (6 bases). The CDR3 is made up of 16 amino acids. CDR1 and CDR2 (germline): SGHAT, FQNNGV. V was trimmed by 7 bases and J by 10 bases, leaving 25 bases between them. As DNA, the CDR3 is TGTGCCAGCACCCCTGGCGATCAGGGGCATCCAAAGGAGCTGTTTTTT. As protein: CASTPGDQGHPKELFF.

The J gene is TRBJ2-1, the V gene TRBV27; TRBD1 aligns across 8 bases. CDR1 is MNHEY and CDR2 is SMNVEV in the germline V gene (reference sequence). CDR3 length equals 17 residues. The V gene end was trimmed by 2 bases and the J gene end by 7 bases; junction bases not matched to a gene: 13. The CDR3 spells CASSLGLTRTGRNEQFF. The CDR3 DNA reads TGTGCCAGCAGTTTAGGCTTAACACGGACAGGGAGGAATGAGCAGTTCTTC.

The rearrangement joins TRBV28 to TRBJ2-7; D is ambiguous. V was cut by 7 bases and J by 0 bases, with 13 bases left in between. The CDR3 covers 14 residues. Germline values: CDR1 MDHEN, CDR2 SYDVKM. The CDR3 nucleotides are TGTGCCAGCACCGTACTCCAGAGCTCCTACGAGCAGTACTTC. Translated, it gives CASTVLQSSYEQYF.

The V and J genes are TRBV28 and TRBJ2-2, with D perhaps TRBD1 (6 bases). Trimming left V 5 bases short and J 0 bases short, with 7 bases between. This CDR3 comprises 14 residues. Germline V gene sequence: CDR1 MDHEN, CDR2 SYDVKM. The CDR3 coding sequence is TGTGCCAGCAGTACAGGGTCGAACACCGGGGAGCTGTTTTTT. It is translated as CASSTGSNTGELFF.

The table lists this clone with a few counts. The CDR3 spells CASQPSGTGGYGYTF. In nucleotides, the CDR3 is TGTGCCAGCCAGCCTTCCGGGACAGGGGGTTATGGCTACACCTTC. J is TRBJ1-2 and V is TRBV6-1; TRBD1 matches at 11 bases. CDR3 length: 15 amino acids. The V gene's germline CDR1 is MNHNS and CDR2 SASEGT. The trim removed 8 bases at V and 5 bases at J, leaving 10 bases unmatched.

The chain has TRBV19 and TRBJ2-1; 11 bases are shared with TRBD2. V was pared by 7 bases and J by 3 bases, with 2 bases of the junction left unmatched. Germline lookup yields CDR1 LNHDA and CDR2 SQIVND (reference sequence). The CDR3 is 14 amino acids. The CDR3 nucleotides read TGTGCCAGTACCGGGACTAGCGGCTACAATGAGCAGTTCTTC. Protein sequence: CASTGTSGYNEQFF.

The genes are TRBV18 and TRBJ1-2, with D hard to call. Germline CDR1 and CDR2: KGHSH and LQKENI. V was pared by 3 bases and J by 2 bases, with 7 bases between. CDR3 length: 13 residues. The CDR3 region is CASSPAGNYGYTF. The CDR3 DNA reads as TGTGCCAGCTCACCGGCGGGAAACTATGGCTACACCTTC. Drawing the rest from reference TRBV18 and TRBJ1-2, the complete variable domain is NAGVMQNPRHLVRRRGQEARLRCSPMKGHSHVYWYRQLPEEGLKFMVYLQKENIIDESGMPKERFSAEFPKEGPSILRIQQVVRGDSAAYFCASSPAGNYGYTFGSGTRLTVV.

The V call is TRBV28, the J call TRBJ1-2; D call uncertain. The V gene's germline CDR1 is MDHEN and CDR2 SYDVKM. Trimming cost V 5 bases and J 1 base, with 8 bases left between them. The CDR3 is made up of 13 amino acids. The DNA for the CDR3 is TGTGCCAGCAGTCCCCCTCATAACTATGGCTACACCTTC. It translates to CASSPPHNYGYTF.

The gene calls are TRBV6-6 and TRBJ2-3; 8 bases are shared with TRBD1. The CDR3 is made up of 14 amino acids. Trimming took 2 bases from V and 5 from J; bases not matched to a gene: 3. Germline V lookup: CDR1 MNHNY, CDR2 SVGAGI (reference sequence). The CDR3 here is CASSYTGTGDTQYF. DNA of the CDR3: TGTGCCAGCAGTTACACCGGGACAGGAGATACGCAGTATTTT.

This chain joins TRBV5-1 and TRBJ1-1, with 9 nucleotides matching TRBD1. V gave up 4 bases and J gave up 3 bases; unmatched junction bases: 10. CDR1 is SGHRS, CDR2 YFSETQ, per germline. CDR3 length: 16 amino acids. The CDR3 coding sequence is TGCGCCAGCAGCCTAATCACAGGGGGCGCGGACACTGAAGCTTTCTTT. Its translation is CASSLITGGADTEAFF.

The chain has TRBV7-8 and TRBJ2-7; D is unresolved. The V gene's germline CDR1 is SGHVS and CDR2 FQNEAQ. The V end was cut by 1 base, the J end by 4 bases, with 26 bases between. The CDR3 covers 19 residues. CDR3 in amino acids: CASSLGYGPQSSRSYEQYF. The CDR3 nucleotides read TGTGCCAGCAGCTTAGGTTATGGGCCACAATCCAGCCGGAGTTACGAGCAGTACTTC.

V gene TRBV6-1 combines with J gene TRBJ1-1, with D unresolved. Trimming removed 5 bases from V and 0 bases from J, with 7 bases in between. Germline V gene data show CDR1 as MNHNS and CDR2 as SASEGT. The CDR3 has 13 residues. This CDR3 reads CASSRELNTEAFF. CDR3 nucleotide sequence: TGTGCCAGCAGTCGAGAGCTGAACACTGAAGCTTTCTTT.

DNA of the CDR3: TGCGCCAGCAGCCCCGGACAGGTCGGGACTGAAGCTTTCTTT. As protein: CASSPGQVGTEAFF. The gene calls are TRBV5-1 and TRBJ1-1; TRBD1 agrees at 7 bases. V was clipped by 4 bases and J by 5 bases; unmatched bases: 8. Germline V gives CDR1 SGHRS, CDR2 YFSETQ. The CDR3 has 14 residues.

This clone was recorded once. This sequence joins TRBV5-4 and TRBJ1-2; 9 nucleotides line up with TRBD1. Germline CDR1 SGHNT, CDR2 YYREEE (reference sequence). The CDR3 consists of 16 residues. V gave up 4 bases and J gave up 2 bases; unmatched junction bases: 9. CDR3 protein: CASSQGGTGINYGYTF. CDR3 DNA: TGTGCCAGCAGCCAGGGGGGGACAGGGATAAACTATGGCTACACCTTC.

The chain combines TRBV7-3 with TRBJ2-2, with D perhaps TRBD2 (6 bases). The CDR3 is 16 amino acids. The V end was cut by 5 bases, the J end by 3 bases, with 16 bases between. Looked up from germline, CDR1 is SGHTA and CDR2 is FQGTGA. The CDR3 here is CASSRRATRDTGELFF. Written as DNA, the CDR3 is TGTGCCAGCAGCCGGAGAGCGACTAGAGACACCGGGGAGCTGTTTTTT.